This T cell receptor (beta chain) was documented in a study of blood T cell repertoires in COVID-19. Study at large: Acute and convalescent COVID-19 specimens originated in the United States, Italy and Spain. Sources were T cells, B-cell-depleted T cells, or PBMCs; the material itself was cDNA or gDNA.

The CDR3 spans 15 residues. V lost 4 bases and J lost 2, with 15 bases in between. CDR1 and CDR2 (germline): SGHDN, FVKESK. The protocol was immunoSEQ multiplex PCR, while the TCRdb copy is restricted to in-frame clones and leaves out a portion. The sample consists of roughly 70,000 clones, around 82% of them appearing once. In this sample, this clone turned up a few times. This chain uses TRBV14 with TRBJ2-7; D is perhaps TRBD2 (6 bases). The sequencing sample was made of peripheral blood. The receptor was isolated from a human donor in a cohort sampled during active COVID-19. In DNA, the CDR3 is TGTGCCAGCAGCCCGTACCTGGCGGGAACCTACGAGCAGTACTTC. Its protein product is CASSPYLAGTYEQYF.